This entry describes one T cell receptor beta chain. Antigen specificity is unknown. The sample's time point: cycle 4 day 1 (C4D1), after six to seven weeks of nivolumab. Every single patient, without exception, relapsed after autologous stem cell transplantation, and brentuximab vedotin exposure varied. Produced via immunoSEQ multiplex PCR; TCRdb's table is partial and in-frame only. Of about 27,000 clones in the sample, 72% were seen once. This record comes from a study of PD-1 blockade in classical Hodgkin lymphoma. Study-level information: Nivolumab was administered to patients intravenously at 3 mg/kg every 2 weeks.

Whole-study findings and limits: By C4D1 there was a significant rise in CD4+ TCR diversity but not in CD8+ TCR diversity. The authors excluded patients who started nivolumab under 1 year after ASCT. Relapsed/refractory patients reportedly had the lowest baseline TCR diversity, below newly diagnosed patients, who were below healthy donors.

The CDR3 length is 15 residues. The germline CDR1 and CDR2 sequences are MNHEY and SVGAGI. With 6 bases removed from V and 2 bases from J, the gap between germline ends came to 16 bases. This TCR was recovered from a human donor with classical Hodgkin lymphoma. The source was peripheral blood mononuclear cells (PBMCs), collected before the fourth cycle of nivolumab. The chain uses TRBV6-5 and TRBJ2-5, with D perhaps TRBD1 or TRBD2 (6 bases each). The CDR3, as DNA: TGTGCCAGCAGCTTACTAGGGGGGCCACAAGAGACCCAGTACTTC. Translated, it gives CASSLLGGPQETQYF.